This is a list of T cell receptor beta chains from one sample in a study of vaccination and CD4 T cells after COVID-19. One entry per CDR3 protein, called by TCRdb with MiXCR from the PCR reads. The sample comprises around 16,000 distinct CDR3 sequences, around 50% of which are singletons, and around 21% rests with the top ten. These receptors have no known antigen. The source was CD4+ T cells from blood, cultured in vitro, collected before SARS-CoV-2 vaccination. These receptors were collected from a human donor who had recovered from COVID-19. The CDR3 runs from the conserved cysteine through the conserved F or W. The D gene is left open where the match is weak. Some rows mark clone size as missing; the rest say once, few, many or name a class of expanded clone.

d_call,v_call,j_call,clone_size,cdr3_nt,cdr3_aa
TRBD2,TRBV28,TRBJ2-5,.,TGTGCCAGCAGTTTCCGCGGGGGGGGACAAGAGACCCAGTACTTC,CASSFRGGGQETQYF
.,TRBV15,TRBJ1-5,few,TGTGCCACCAGCCGGGACGGAAATAGCAATCAGCCCCAGCATTTT,CATSRDGNSNQPQHF
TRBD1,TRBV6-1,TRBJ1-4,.,TGTGCCAGCAGTCACGGACAGGGGGCTGGTGATGAAAAACTGTTTTTT,CASSHGQGAGDEKLFF
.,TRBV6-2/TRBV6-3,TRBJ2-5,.,TGTGCCAGCAACCCATACGACAGGTGGGTTCCAGAGACCCAGTACTTC,CASNPYDRWVPETQYF
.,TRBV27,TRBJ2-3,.,TGTGCCAGCATCCCCCTTTTGGGGGATACAGATACGCAGTATTTT,CASIPLLGDTDTQYF
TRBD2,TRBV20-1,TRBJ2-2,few,TGCAGTGCTAGAGATCTAGCGGGAGACACCGGGGAGCTGTTTTTT,CSARDLAGDTGELFF
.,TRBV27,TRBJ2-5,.,TGTGCCAGCACCAGGAGGGGGGAGAGGGGGGAGACCCAGTACTTC,CASTRRGERGETQYF
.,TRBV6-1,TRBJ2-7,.,TGTGCCAGCAGTGCTTCCCGGTCCTCCTACGAGCAGTACTTC,CASSASRSSYEQYF
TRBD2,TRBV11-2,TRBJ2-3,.,TGTGCCAGCAGCTTAAAAGCGGGAGCTACGCAGTATTTT,CASSLKAGATQYF
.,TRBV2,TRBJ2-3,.,TGTGCCAGCAAAGAATCCACAGATACGCAGTATTTT,CASKESTDTQYF
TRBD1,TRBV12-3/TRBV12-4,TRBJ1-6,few,TGTGCCAGCAGTTTAAGAGTCGGTCGGGACAGGGCTTCACCCCTCCACTTT,CASSLRVGRDRASPLHF
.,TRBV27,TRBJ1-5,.,TGTGCCAGCAGCTTTACCCCATGGGGAGGGAGCAATCAGCCCCAGCATTTT,CASSFTPWGGSNQPQHF
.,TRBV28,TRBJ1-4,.,TGTGCCAGCTCGGAAGGGATAGGGACTAATGAAAAACTGTTTTTT,CASSEGIGTNEKLFF
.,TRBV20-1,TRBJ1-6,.,TGCAGTGCCCGAAGTGATAATTCACCCCTCCACTTT,CSARSDNSPLHF
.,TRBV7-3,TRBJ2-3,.,TGTGCCAGCAGTCTTAGGATCGAAGGGACGCAGTATTTT,CASSLRIEGTQYF
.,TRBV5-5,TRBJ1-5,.,TGTGCCAGCTCCGGGACATACAATCAGCCCCAGCATTTT,CASSGTYNQPQHF
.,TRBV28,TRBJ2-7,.,TGTGCCAGCAGCTCAGGGTTGAGGGTTAACACCTACGAGCAGTACTTC,CASSSGLRVNTYEQYF
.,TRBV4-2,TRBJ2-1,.,TGTGCCAGCAGCCAAGGGGGGCAAAACTACAATGAGCAGTTCTTC,CASSQGGQNYNEQFF
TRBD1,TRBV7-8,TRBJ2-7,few,TGTGCCAGCAGCTCGGGGGACAGGGTAATAAGGGGCGAGCAGTACTTC,CASSSGDRVIRGEQYF
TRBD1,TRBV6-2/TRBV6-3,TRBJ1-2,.,TGTGCCAGCAGTAAAATACGGACAGGGTTTGGCTACACCTTC,CASSKIRTGFGYTF
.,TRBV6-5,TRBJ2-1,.,TGTGCCAGCCGTTGGCGGAGAGCCCCCAGTGAGCAGTTCTTC,CASRWRRAPSEQFF
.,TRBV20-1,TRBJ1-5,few,TGCAGTGCTAGAGCGGTCCGCAGGGGCACCGGTAGACAGCCCCAGCATTTT,CSARAVRRGTGRQPQHF
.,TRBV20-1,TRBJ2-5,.,TGCAGTGCTAGAGATCGCCTCCGCGGGCAAGAGACCCAGTACTTC,CSARDRLRGQETQYF
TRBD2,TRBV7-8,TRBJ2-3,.,TGTGCCAGCAGCGAGCGGGAGGGACCACCAGATACGCAGTATTTT,CASSEREGPPDTQYF
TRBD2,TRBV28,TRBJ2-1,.,TGTGCCAGCACCTCCCTAGCGGGAGTTCTCAATGAGCAGTTCTTC,CASTSLAGVLNEQFF
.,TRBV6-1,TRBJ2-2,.,TGTGCCAGCAACCGACCGGGTGACACCGGGGAGCTGTTTTTT,CASNRPGDTGELFF
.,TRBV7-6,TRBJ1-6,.,TGTGCCAGCAAGGTCGGGCCGGGGGATTCACCCCTCCACTTT,CASKVGPGDSPLHF
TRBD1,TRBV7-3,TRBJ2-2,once,TGTGCCAGCAGCTTAATCTCCGGGACAGGGTTCACCGGGGAGCTGTTTTTT,CASSLISGTGFTGELFF
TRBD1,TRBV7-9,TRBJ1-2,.,TGTGCCAGCAGCTTTGCCCGGGACAGGGGGAACTATGGCTACACCTTC,CASSFARDRGNYGYTF
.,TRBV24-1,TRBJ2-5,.,TGTGCCACCAGTGATAGGGTCCCAGGGCGGCAGACCCAGTACTTC,CATSDRVPGRQTQYF
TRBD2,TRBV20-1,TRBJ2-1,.,TGCAGTGCTAGAGTAGCGGGAGACAATGAGCAGTTCTTC,CSARVAGDNEQFF
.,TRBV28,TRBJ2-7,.,TGTGCCAGCAGTCACACAACCTACGAGCAGTACTTC,CASSHTTYEQYF